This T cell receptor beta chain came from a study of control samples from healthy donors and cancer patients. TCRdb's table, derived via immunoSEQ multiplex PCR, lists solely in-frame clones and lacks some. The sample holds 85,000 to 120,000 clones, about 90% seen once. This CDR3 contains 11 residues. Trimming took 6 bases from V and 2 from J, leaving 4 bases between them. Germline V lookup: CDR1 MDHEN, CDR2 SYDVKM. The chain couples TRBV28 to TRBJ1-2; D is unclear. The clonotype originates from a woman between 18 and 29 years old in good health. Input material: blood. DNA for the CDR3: TGTGCCAGCAGCCAGAACTATGGCTACACCTTC. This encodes CASSQNYGYTF.